A single sample gave rise to the 27 T cell receptor beta chains below, sequenced in a study of pediatric ulcerative colitis (dated by TCRdb to 2018 to 2020). Library preparation was by the immunoSEQ multiplex PCR assay. What TCRdb holds here is the immuneACCESS table cut down to in-frame rearrangements. Part of the clones is not present; checked against another copy, under half of the missing clones reflect an unresolved V gene, and the others are unexplained. The sample profile shows 55,000 to 70,000 clones; over 70% of them were found once. Clones ranked in the top ten supply around 1.4% of the sample. The sequencing sample was made of blood. Receptor source: a boy under 18 who was a control in a study of pediatric ulcerative colitis.

The chain has TRBV18 and TRBJ1-5, with 7 bases identical to TRBD1. The CDR3 runs 17 residues. CDR1 and CDR2 from the germline V gene are KGHSH and LQKENI. The trim removed 5 bases at V and 3 bases at J, leaving 13 bases unmatched. CDR3 nucleotide sequence: TGTGCCAGCTCATCGGGACCGGGACAGACTTACAATCAGCCCCAGCATTTT. It specifies CASSSGPGQTYNQPQHF.

This clone was detected only once. This chain joins TRBV27 and TRBJ2-7; no reliable D call. Trimming took off 2 bases at V and 6 bases at J, with 11 bases between the two ends. Germline CDR1 is MNHEY and CDR2 is SMNVEV (reference sequence). The CDR3 length is 13 residues. The CDR3 sequence is CASSLGYSGEQYF. Here the CDR3 DNA reads TGTGCCAGCAGTTTAGGCTACTCGGGCGAGCAGTACTTC.

J is TRBJ1-4 and V is TRBV14, with unresolved D. Germline CDR1 reads SGHDN; CDR2 reads FVKESK. The V end was cut by 0 bases, the J end by 7 bases, with 6 bases between. CDR3 length: 13 residues. CDR3 in DNA: TGTGCCAGCAGCCAAGATCCGAGTGAAAAACTGTTTTTT. Translated: CASSQDPSEKLFF.

This clone was observed a handful of times. The chain employs TRBV7-8 and TRBJ1-2; 7 nucleotides agree with TRBD1. Trimming at V came to 5 bases and at J to 4 bases, leaving 7 bases not matched to a gene. CDR3 length equals 14 residues. Germline V gene sequence: CDR1 SGHVS, CDR2 FQNEAQ. This chain's CDR3 is CASSQSTGSYGYTF. CDR3 sequence (DNA): TGTGCCAGCAGCCAGTCGACAGGGTCCTATGGCTACACCTTC.

V usage is TRBV7-3 and J usage is TRBJ2-3; D possibly matches TRBD1 or TRBD2 (7 bases each). This CDR3 region has 15 residues. Germline values: CDR1 SGHTA, CDR2 FQGTGA. Trimming shortened V by 5 bases and J by 5 bases, and 17 bases separated the two germline ends. DNA for the CDR3: TGTGCCAGCAGCACACAGGGGAGGGTGGAAGATACGCAGTATTTT. Its translation is CASSTQGRVEDTQYF.

The chain carries TRBV7-9 and TRBJ2-7; 8 bases are shared with TRBD1. CDR1 and CDR2 (germline): SEHNR, FQNEAQ (reference sequence). V lost 3 bases, J lost 5 bases, and 6 bases stayed unmatched. The length of the CDR3 is 14 residues. DNA for the CDR3: TGTGCCAGCAGCTTGACGCCAGGGGGCGACGAGCAGTACTTC. Protein: CASSLTPGGDEQYF.

This clone was picked up one time. The chain recombines TRBV10-3 with TRBJ1-1; unclear D gene. CDR1 is ENHRY and CDR2 is SYGVKD in the germline V gene. The CDR3 runs to 17 residues. Trimming shortened V by 10 bases and J by 1 base, and 25 bases separated the two germline ends. The CDR3 DNA follows: TGTGCCACAAGTAGACCCCAAGTGCGAGGGCAGAACACTGAAGCTTTCTTT. As protein: CATSRPQVRGQNTEAFF.

The gene calls are TRBV19 and TRBJ2-3; weak D call: TRBD1 (6 bases). With 11 bases removed from V and 4 bases from J, the gap between germline ends came to 19 bases. CDR1 is LNHDA and CDR2 is SQIVND in the germline V gene (reference sequence). The CDR3 length is 14 residues. The DNA for the CDR3 is TGTGCCGGCGTTCAGGGGATCCGCGCAGATACGCAGTATTTT. Translation gives CAGVQGIRADTQYF.

This chain uses TRBV11-3 with TRBJ1-4, with D perhaps TRBD1 (5 bases). The CDR3 consists of 12 residues. Germline V CDR1 and CDR2: SGHNT, YENEEA. The germline V and J ends were trimmed by 5 bases and 11 bases, with 12 bases remaining between them. The CDR3 DNA is TGTGCCAGCAGCAACGGAAGGGGCAAACTGTTTTTT. Translation gives CASSNGRGKLFF.

This chain connects TRBV15 to TRBJ2-5; TRBD1 aligns across 11 bases. The CDR3 consists of 15 residues. Per the germline V gene, CDR1 is LNHNV and CDR2 is YYDKDF (reference sequence). V shed 3 bases, J shed 3 bases, and the junction held 3 bases outside the gene matches. The CDR3 region is CATSRDRGREETQYF. The CDR3 region has the DNA TGTGCCACCAGCAGGGACAGGGGGCGCGAAGAGACCCAGTACTTC.

This clone turned up a few times. The chain recombines TRBV4-2 with TRBJ1-5; 7 bases are shared with TRBD1. CDR1 and CDR2 from the germline V gene are LGHNA and YNFKEQ. CDR3 length equals 17 residues. V shed 0 bases, J shed 0 bases, and the junction held 5 bases outside the gene matches. The CDR3 region has the DNA TGTGCCAGCAGCCAAGATCAAGCAGGGGGTAGCAATCAGCCCCAGCATTTT. It is translated as CASSQDQAGGSNQPQHF.

The genes are TRBV19 and TRBJ1-3; possible D gene TRBD1, 6 bases. The CDR3 spans 16 residues. V was shortened by 3 bases and J by 1 base, with 13 bases between the two germline ends. CDR1 and CDR2 (germline): LNHDA, SQIVND (reference sequence). DNA for the CDR3: TGTGCCAGTAGTATCTGGGTAGGGGGATCTGGAAACACCATATATTTT. As protein: CASSIWVGGSGNTIYF.

V gene TRBV27 combines with J gene TRBJ2-2; the D gene is possibly TRBD2 (6 bases). The CDR3 sequence is 17 residues long. V lost 6 bases to trimming and J lost 2 bases, with 19 bases between them. Germline V lookup: CDR1 MNHEY, CDR2 SMNVEV (reference sequence). The CDR3 protein is CASRVGLQAGNTGELFF. The CDR3 coding sequence is TGTGCCAGCAGGGTCGGCCTTCAAGCGGGTAACACCGGGGAGCTGTTTTTT.

The chain has TRBV27 and TRBJ1-5; D is unclear. Looked up from germline, CDR1 is MNHEY and CDR2 is SMNVEV (reference sequence). V was shortened by 5 bases and J by 8 bases, with 19 bases between the two germline ends. The CDR3 spans 15 residues. In DNA, the CDR3 is TGTGCCAGCAGTCCCCTTGGGTCCCCGACGGAGCCCCAGCATTTT. Residues: CASSPLGSPTEPQHF.

The gene calls are TRBV5-6 and TRBJ2-7; D is perhaps TRBD1 (5 bases). The CDR3 covers 12 residues. Germline CDR1 SGHDT, CDR2 YYEEEE. The V end was cut by 3 bases, the J end by 4 bases, with 8 bases between. The CDR3 coding sequence is TGTGCCAGCAGCTCAGGGTATTACGAGCAGTACTTC. Protein product: CASSSGYYEQYF.

The V call is TRBV11-2, the J call TRBJ2-1; D not resolved. V lost 1 base and J lost 6, with 7 bases in between. Per germline, CDR1 SGHAT and CDR2 FQNNGV. This CDR3 is built from 13 residues. The CDR3 reads CASSLGYSNEQFF. CDR3 nucleotide sequence: TGTGCCAGCAGCTTAGGATACAGCAATGAGCAGTTCTTC.

The chain links TRBV13 to TRBJ1-1; D is undetermined. V dropped 1 base and J dropped 5 bases, with 20 bases sitting between them. Germline V lookup: CDR1 PRHDT, CDR2 FYEKMQ (reference sequence). There are 17 residues in the CDR3. The DNA of the CDR3 is TGTGCCAGCAGCTTAGACCAAAAAAGGACCCGAACGACTGAAGCTTTCTTT. This encodes CASSLDQKRTRTTEAFF.

The CDR3 sequence is CASSGQVNTEAFF. The CDR3 DNA follows: TGTGCCAGTAGCGGACAGGTGAACACTGAAGCTTTCTTT. The chain carries TRBV19 and TRBJ1-1, with 7 bases identical to TRBD1. Germline V gene data show CDR1 as LNHDA and CDR2 as SQIVND (reference sequence). The CDR3 contains 13 residues. With V trimmed by 6 bases and J by 0 bases, 1 base remained unmatched.

The genes are TRBV7-2 and TRBJ2-4, with TRBD2 identical over 7 bases. CDR1 and CDR2 from the germline V gene are SGHTA and FQGNSA. This CDR3 is built from 13 residues. Germline trimming cut 7 bases from V and 8 bases from J; bases unmatched to any gene: 8. CDR3 DNA sequence: TGTGCCAGCACCCCCGGGGGAGGGGACATTCAGTACTTC. It specifies CASTPGGGDIQYF.

This clone was recorded only once. The CDR3 bases are TGTGCCAGCAGCCCCGCCGGGGGGGGTGGACAGGGGGCCCACGAGCAGTACTTC. Encoded protein: CASSPAGGGGQGAHEQYF. The rearrangement uses TRBV28 and TRBJ2-7; 11 bases line up with TRBD1. The germline CDR1 and CDR2 sequences are MDHEN and SYDVKM. This CDR3 region has 18 residues. V was pared by 6 bases and J by 5 bases, with 18 bases of the junction left unmatched. The entire variable domain, with the rest obtained from reference TRBV28 and TRBJ2-7, is as follows: DVKVTQSSRYLVKRTGEKVFLECVQDMDHENMFWYRQDPGLGLRLIYFSYDVKMKEKGDIPEGYSVSREKKERFSLILESASTNQTSMYLCASSPAGGGGQGAHEQYFGPGTRLTVT.

This chain joins TRBV5-1 and TRBJ2-5; the match to TRBD2 covers 10 bases. V was clipped by 5 bases and J by 5 bases; unmatched bases: 9. CDR3 length: 15 amino acids. Looked up from germline, CDR1 is SGHRS and CDR2 is YFSETQ. CDR3 in DNA: TGCGCCAGCAGACCTAGCGGGAGCGGTTTCGAGACCCAGTACTTC. Protein sequence: CASRPSGSGFETQYF.

The chain recombines TRBV4-1 with TRBJ1-1; maybe TRBD1 (6 bases). Germline V gives CDR1 MGHRA, CDR2 YSYEKL. The CDR3 sequence is 16 residues long. The V end lost 3 bases, the J end lost 4 bases, and 18 bases lay between the germline ends. The CDR3 DNA reads TGCGCCAGCAGCCACTCTAGGGGCGGGGGCGGCACTGAAGCTTTCTTT. Its protein is CASSHSRGGGGTEAFF.

This rearrangement joins TRBV5-4 to TRBJ2-3; D is possibly TRBD1 (6 bases). The V and J ends lost 4 bases and 1 base respectively, with 13 bases between them. Germline V gene data show CDR1 as SGHNT and CDR2 as YYREEE (reference sequence). This CDR3 is 15 amino acids long. The CDR3 region is CASSLTGIGTDTQYF. DNA for the CDR3: TGTGCCAGCAGCCTTACAGGGATAGGCACAGATACGCAGTATTTT.

This rearrangement joins TRBV5-4 to TRBJ2-7; 14 bases are shared with TRBD2. V was clipped by 0 bases and J by 6 bases; unmatched bases: 14. Germline-derived CDR1 and CDR2 are SGHNT and YYREEE (reference sequence). The CDR3 is made up of 19 amino acids. The CDR3 loop reads CASSLVSGLAGAHQREQYF. The CDR3 nucleotides are TGTGCCAGCAGCTTGGTTTCGGGACTAGCGGGGGCTCACCAGCGCGAGCAGTACTTC.

J is TRBJ2-5 and V is TRBV15; possibly TRBD1 for D (6 bases). The germline gives CDR1 LNHNV, CDR2 YYDKDF (reference sequence). The length of the CDR3 is 14 residues. V was shortened by 0 bases and J by 5 bases, with 10 bases between the two germline ends. CDR3 bases: TGTGCCACCAGCAGAGATCGAAGGGGGGAGACCCAGTACTTC. It specifies CATSRDRRGETQYF.

This chain connects TRBV6-1 to TRBJ1-4; 7 nucleotides agree with TRBD1. The CDR3 runs to 15 residues. Per germline, CDR1 MNHNS and CDR2 SASEGT. V gave up 6 bases and J gave up 2 bases; unmatched junction bases: 6. The CDR3 region has the DNA TGTGCCAGCAGCCCTTTGACAGGGACTAATGAAAAACTGTTTTTT. It translates to CASSPLTGTNEKLFF.

This CDR3 is CASTPGTGGRNSNQPQHF. The DNA of the CDR3 is TGTGCCAGCACGCCCGGGACAGGGGGCAGGAATAGCAATCAGCCCCAGCATTTT. V and J are TRBV21-1 and TRBJ1-5; the table assigns TRBD1, which was not confirmed against the DNA. TRBV21-1 represents a pseudogene. This CDR3 has 18 residues.